The 22 T cell receptor beta chains in this list originate from one sample, sequenced in a study of T-cell memory formation after mild COVID-19. TCRdb reprocessed the 5' RACE reads with MiXCR, giving one entry per CDR3 protein. In the table there are about 82,000 distinct CDR3 sequences, about 15% of which are singletons. The sample was PBMCs or a T cell subset sorted from them (not recorded which). The receptors shown here come from a young man who had mild COVID-19 (a few samples of this study predate the infection). Cell type and time point are not known.

The J gene is TRBJ1-1, the V gene TRBV7-9; D remains unclear. CDR3 length: 13 residues. Germline CDR1 and CDR2: SEHNR and FQNEAQ (reference sequence). The V end lost 5 bases, the J end lost 10 bases, and 17 bases lay between the germline ends. CDR3 nucleotides: TGTGCCAGCAGCCGGAGGCCCGGGGAAAGAGCTTTCTTT. Its translation is CASSRRPGERAFF.

This clonotype was detected once. This chain links TRBV20-1 with TRBJ1-5; D unclear. V lost 5 bases and J 0 bases, leaving 17 bases between the germline ends. CDR3 length: 16 amino acids. Germline loops: CDR1 DFQATT, CDR2 SNEGSKA (reference sequence). CDR3 in amino acids: CSADCPKGISNQPQHF. The CDR3, as DNA: TGCAGTGCTGATTGCCCAAAGGGTATTAGCAATCAGCCCCAGCATTTT.

This clonotype has a count of ten or more. V usage is TRBV12-3 or TRBV12-4 and J usage is TRBJ2-1, with D perhaps matching TRBD1 or TRBD2 (6 bases each). V was cut by 4 bases and J by 2 bases, with 12 bases left in between. The CDR3 sequence is 15 residues long. As DNA, the CDR3 is TGTGCCAGCAGTTCAGGGGAGGTGCCCTACAATGAGCAGTTCTTC. This gives the protein CASSSGEVPYNEQFF.

This clonotype was seen a handful of times. CDR3 protein: CASSVPRASGEIYNEQFF. CDR3 in DNA: TGTGCCAGCAGCGTCCCCCGGGCTAGCGGGGAGATCTACAATGAGCAGTTCTTC. The chain couples TRBV9 to TRBJ2-1; 9 bases line up with TRBD2. Looked up from germline, CDR1 is SGDLS and CDR2 is YYNGEE. There are 18 residues in the CDR3. The V gene end was trimmed by 2 bases and the J gene end by 3 bases; junction bases not matched to a gene: 12. Variable domain in full (rest from reference TRBV9 and TRBJ2-1): DSGVTQTPKHLITATGQRVTLRCSPRSGDLSVYWYQQSLDQGLQFLIQYYNGEERAKGNILERFSAQQFPDLHSELNLSSLELGDSALYFCASSVPRASGEIYNEQFFGPGTRLTVL.

Many counts were recorded for this clonotype. The chain is built from TRBV7-3 and TRBJ2-3; TRBD2 matches at 7 bases. CDR3 length equals 14 residues. With 2 bases clipped from V and 1 base from J, the junction kept 0 bases outside the gene matches. The germline CDR1 and CDR2 sequences are SGHTA and FQGTGA. Written as DNA, the CDR3 is TGTGCCAGCAGCTTAGCGGGGGGCACAGATACGCAGTATTTT. Translation: CASSLAGGTDTQYF.

J is TRBJ2-7 and V is TRBV19, with 10 positions matching TRBD2. The germline V gene encodes CDR1 LNHDA and CDR2 SQIVND (reference sequence). This CDR3 has 14 residues. Germline trimming cut 2 bases from V and 7 bases from J; bases unmatched to any gene: 5. As DNA, the CDR3 is TGTGCCAGTAGTATACTAGCGGGGGCTCGAGAGCAGTACTTC. Its translation is CASSILAGAREQYF.

This clonotype was seen more than once but under ten times. The J gene is TRBJ1-6, the V gene TRBV18, with a weak D call TRBD1 (6 bases). This CDR3 is built from 17 residues. The V gene's germline CDR1 is KGHSH and CDR2 LQKENI. V lost 4 bases, J lost 2 bases, and 15 bases lay in between. CDR3 sequence: CASSLTGVEPYNSPLHF. CDR3 nucleotide sequence: TGTGCCAGCTCACTGACAGGTGTCGAGCCCTATAATTCACCCCTCCACTTT.

In its sample, this clonotype was seen many times. The genes are TRBV6-1 and TRBJ1-2; TRBD1 matches 8 bases. The CDR3 has 12 amino acids. V lost 10 bases to trimming and J lost 8 bases; unmatched junction nucleotides: 9. CDR1 is MNHNS and CDR2 is SASEGT in the germline V gene. The CDR3 bases are TGTGCCACGGACGGACAGGGTCGGGGCTACACCTTC. Protein product: CATDGQGRGYTF.

The genes are TRBV4-3 and TRBJ2-1; 8 positions agree with TRBD1. The CDR3 is made up of 16 amino acids. V lost 0 bases and J lost 9; bases outside the gene matches: 10. Germline loops: CDR1 LGHNA, CDR2 YSLEER. The CDR3 DNA reads as TGCGCCAGCAGCCAAGATTCAGGGGGCGCGGTCAGTGAGCAGTTCTTC. Translating it yields CASSQDSGGAVSEQFF.

Points on this clonotype: A read error may explain this, as a much larger clone is one base away. The chain uses TRBV10-1 and TRBJ2-5; the D gene is possibly TRBD1 (5 bases). Looked up from germline, CDR1 is WNHNN and CDR2 is SYGVQD (reference sequence). The CDR3 is 14 residues long. The chain's CDR3 is CASSGTTSGETKYF. Written as DNA, the CDR3 is TGCGCCAGCAGTGGGACAACGTCCGGTGAGACCAAGTACTTC.

This chain uses TRBV6-2 or TRBV6-3 with TRBJ1-1; TRBD1 matches 9 bases. The CDR3 is made up of 13 amino acids. Trimming at V came to 6 bases and at J to 5 bases, leaving 4 bases not matched to a gene. Germline V gene data show CDR1 as MNHEY and CDR2 as SVGEGT. CDR3 sequence: CASSPGQGTEAFF. The CDR3 bases are TGTGCCAGCAGCCCCGGACAGGGGACTGAAGCTTTCTTT.

The rearrangement links TRBV6-4 to TRBJ2-5; D unresolved. Per germline, CDR1 MRHNA and CDR2 SNTAGT. The germline V and J ends were trimmed by 6 bases and 0 bases, with 5 bases remaining between them. This CDR3 spans 12 amino acids. The chain's CDR3 is CASSQHQETQYF. The CDR3 nucleotides are TGTGCCAGCAGCCAACACCAAGAGACCCAGTACTTC.

CDR3 nucleotides: TGCAGTGCTGCCGCTGGGGTCGCCTACGAGCAGTACGTC. It is translated as CSAAAGVAYEQYV. The chain combines TRBV20-1 with TRBJ2-7; D remains ambiguous. CDR1 is DFQATT and CDR2 is SNEGSKA in the germline V gene (reference sequence). This CDR3 is built from 13 residues. The V end lost 5 bases, the J end lost 2 bases, and 13 bases lay between the germline ends.

This clonotype appeared a few times. The chain links TRBV4-3 to TRBJ1-4; 9 bases are a match to TRBD1. The CDR3 loop spans 16 amino acids. The germline CDR1 and CDR2 sequences are LGHNA and YSLEER. Germline trimming cut 1 base from V and 8 bases from J; bases unmatched to any gene: 8. This CDR3 is CASSQGVGQGSEKLFF. CDR3 DNA sequence: TGCGCCAGCAGCCAAGGTGTGGGACAGGGAAGCGAAAAACTGTTTTTT.

The chain has TRBV7-8 and TRBJ2-2; TRBD1 agrees at 9 bases. This CDR3 has 16 amino acids. The ends lost 7 bases at V and 6 bases at J; junction bases unmatched: 12. The germline gives CDR1 SGHVS, CDR2 FQNEAQ. CDR3 DNA sequence: TGTGCCAGCAAGCAGCCGGGACAGGGTAATCCCGGGGAGCTGTTTTTT. Residues: CASKQPGQGNPGELFF.

This clonotype showed up just a few times. The chain links TRBV2 to TRBJ2-1; D gene ambiguous. The CDR3 has 10 amino acids. Germline CDR1 SNHLY, CDR2 FYNNEI. Deletions cut 7 bases from V and 6 bases from J, with 4 bases between. CDR3 in amino acids: CASISNEQFF. The CDR3 DNA is TGTGCCAGCATTAGCAATGAGCAGTTCTTC.

This chain connects TRBV28 to TRBJ2-3; the match to TRBD2 covers 8 bases. CDR1 and CDR2 from the germline V gene are MDHEN and SYDVKM. Trimming removed 8 bases from V and 2 bases from J; junction bases left unmatched: 12. The CDR3 has 16 residues. The CDR3 region has the DNA TGTGCCAGCTCAACCTATGGACTAGCACCCACAGATACGCAGTATTTT. Its translation is CASSTYGLAPTDTQYF.

This clonotype was observed many times. V gene TRBV7-9 combines with J gene TRBJ2-1; weak D call: TRBD1 (5 bases). The CDR3 has 12 amino acids. Trimming left V 3 bases short and J 10 bases short, with 10 bases between. The germline V gene has CDR1 SEHNR and CDR2 FQNEAQ (reference sequence). The CDR3 coding sequence is TGTGCCAGCAGCTTTGGGGCCGAGGAGCAGTTCTTC. Translated: CASSFGAEEQFF.

The V gene is TRBV27, the J gene TRBJ1-6; 9 bases align to TRBD1. V lost 6 bases and J lost 11; bases outside the gene matches: 8. This CDR3 region has 14 residues. CDR1 and CDR2 (germline): MNHEY, SMNVEV (reference sequence). The CDR3 reads CASRPGQGEPPLHF. In nucleotides, the CDR3 is TGTGCCAGCAGGCCGGGACAGGGAGAGCCACCCCTCCACTTT.

V gene TRBV6-2 or TRBV6-3 combines with J gene TRBJ2-1, with 10 bases lining up with TRBD2. Germline CDR1 and CDR2: MNHEY and SVGEGT. The CDR3 contains 16 residues. V dropped 0 bases and J dropped 4; count of bases not matched to a gene: 3. CDR3 in amino acids: CASSYSIAGGYNEQFF. CDR3 sequence (DNA): TGTGCCAGCAGTTACTCGATAGCGGGGGGTTACAATGAGCAGTTCTTC.

The V and J genes are TRBV14 and TRBJ1-6, with TRBD1 as a possible D gene (5 bases). There are 13 residues in the CDR3. Germline CDR1 reads SGHDN; CDR2 reads FVKESK. With 4 bases removed from V and 10 bases from J, the gap between germline ends came to 11 bases. The CDR3 sequence is CASSRTGTSPLHF. CDR3 nucleotides: TGTGCCAGCAGCCGGACGGGGACCTCACCCCTCCACTTT.

The J gene is TRBJ2-1, the V gene TRBV7-3; TRBD1 or TRBD2 may be the D gene (6 bases each). The CDR3 sequence is 14 residues long. The germline CDR1 and CDR2 sequences are SGHTA and FQGTGA. V dropped 4 bases and J dropped 5 bases, with 12 bases sitting between them. DNA of the CDR3: TGTGCCAGCAGCTCTATGAGGGGGGACAATGAGCAGTTCTTC. Amino acid sequence: CASSSMRGDNEQFF.